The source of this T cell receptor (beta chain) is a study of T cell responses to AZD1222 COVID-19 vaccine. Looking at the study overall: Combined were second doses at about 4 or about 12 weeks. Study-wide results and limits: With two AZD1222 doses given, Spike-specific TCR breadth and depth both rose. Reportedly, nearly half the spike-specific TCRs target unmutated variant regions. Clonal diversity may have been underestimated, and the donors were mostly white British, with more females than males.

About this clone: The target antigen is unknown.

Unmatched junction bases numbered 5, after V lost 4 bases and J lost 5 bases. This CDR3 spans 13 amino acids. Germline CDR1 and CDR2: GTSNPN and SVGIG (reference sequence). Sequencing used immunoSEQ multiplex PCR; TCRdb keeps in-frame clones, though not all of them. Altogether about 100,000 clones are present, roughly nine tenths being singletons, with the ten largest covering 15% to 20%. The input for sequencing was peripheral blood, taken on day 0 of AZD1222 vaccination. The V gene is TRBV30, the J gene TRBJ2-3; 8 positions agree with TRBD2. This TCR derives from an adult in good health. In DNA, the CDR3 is TGTGCCTGGACGGGGGGGCTTAGAGATACGCAGTATTTT. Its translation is CAWTGGLRDTQYF.